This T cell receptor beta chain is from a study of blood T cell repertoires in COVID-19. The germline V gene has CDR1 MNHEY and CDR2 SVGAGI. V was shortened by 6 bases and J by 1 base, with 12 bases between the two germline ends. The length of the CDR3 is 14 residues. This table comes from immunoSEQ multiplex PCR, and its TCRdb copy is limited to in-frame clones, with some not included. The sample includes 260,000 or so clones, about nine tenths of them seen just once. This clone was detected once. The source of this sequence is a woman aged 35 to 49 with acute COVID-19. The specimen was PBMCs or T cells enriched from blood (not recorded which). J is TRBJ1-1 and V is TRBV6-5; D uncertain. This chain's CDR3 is CASSPGGRNTEAFF. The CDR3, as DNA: TGTGCCAGCAGCCCGGGTGGTAGGAACACTGAAGCTTTCTTT.